The sequence of this TCR beta chain was determined in a study of cytomegalovirus exposure and HLA in healthy donors. Produced via immunoSEQ multiplex PCR; TCRdb's table is partial and in-frame only. Of 300,000 to 450,000 clones detected, 86% appear once; the ten largest clones hold 0.65% to 0.95%. CDR1 SGHDT and CDR2 YYEEEE come from the germline V gene. Trimming pared 0 bases from V and 0 bases from J, leaving 9 bases between. The CDR3 has 15 residues. The rearrangement uses TRBV5-6 and TRBJ1-2; TRBD1 might be the D (5 bases). The sample taken for sequencing was PBMCs. The sequence derives from a woman aged 18-35 years in good health and CMV-seronegative. In DNA form, the CDR3 reads TGTGCCAGCAGCTTGGGACAGTCCTCTAACTATGGCTACACCTTC. Its protein is CASSLGQSSNYGYTF.